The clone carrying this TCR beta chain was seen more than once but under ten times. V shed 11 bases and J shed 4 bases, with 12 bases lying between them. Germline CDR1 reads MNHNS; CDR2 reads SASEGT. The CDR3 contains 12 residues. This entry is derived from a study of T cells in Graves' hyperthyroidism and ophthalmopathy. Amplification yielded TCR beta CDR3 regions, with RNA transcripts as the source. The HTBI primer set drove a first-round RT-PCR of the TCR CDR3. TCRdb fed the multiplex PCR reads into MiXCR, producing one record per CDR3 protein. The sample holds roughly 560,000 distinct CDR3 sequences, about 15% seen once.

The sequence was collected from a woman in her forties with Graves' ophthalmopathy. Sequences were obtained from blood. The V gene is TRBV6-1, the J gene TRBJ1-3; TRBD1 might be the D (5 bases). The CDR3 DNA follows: TGTGCCGGGGGTCCCATCGGAAACACCATATATTTT. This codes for CAGGPIGNTIYF.